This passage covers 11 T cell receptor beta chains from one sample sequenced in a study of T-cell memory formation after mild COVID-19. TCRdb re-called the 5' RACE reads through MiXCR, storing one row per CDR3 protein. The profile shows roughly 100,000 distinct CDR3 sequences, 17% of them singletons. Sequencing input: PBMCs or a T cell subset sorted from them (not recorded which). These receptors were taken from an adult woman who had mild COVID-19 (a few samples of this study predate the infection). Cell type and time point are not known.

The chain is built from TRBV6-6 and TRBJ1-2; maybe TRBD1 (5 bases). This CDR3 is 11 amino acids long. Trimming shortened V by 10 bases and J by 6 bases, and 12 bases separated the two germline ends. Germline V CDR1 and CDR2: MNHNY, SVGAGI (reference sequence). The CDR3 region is CANSGSNGYTF. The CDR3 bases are TGTGCCAATTCAGGGTCTAATGGCTACACCTTC.

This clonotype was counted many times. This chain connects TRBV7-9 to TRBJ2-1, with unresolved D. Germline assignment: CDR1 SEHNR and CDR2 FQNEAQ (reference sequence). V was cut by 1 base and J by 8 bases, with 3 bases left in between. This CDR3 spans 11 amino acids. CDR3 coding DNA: TGTGCCAGCAGCTTAGGGGATGAGCAGTTCTTC. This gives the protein CASSLGDEQFF.

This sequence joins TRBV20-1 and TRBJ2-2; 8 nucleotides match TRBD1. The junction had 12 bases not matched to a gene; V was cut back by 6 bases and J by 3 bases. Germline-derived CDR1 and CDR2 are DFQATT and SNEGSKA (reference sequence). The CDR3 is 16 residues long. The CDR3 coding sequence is TGCAGTGCCAGGCCCCGGGACAGGCGAGACACCGGGGAGCTGTTTTTT. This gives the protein CSARPRDRRDTGELFF.

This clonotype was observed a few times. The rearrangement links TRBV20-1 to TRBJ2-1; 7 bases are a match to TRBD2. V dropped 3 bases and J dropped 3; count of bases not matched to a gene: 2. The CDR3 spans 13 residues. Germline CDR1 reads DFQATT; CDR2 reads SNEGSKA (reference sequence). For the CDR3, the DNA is TGCAGTGCTAGCCAGCGGGACTACAATGAGCAGTTCTTC. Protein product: CSASQRDYNEQFF.

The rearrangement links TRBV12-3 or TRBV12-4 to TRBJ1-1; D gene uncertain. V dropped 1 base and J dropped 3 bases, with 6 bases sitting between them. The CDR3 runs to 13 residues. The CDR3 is CASSLGVYTEAFF. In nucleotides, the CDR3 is TGTGCCAGCAGTTTAGGGGTTTACACTGAAGCTTTCTTT.

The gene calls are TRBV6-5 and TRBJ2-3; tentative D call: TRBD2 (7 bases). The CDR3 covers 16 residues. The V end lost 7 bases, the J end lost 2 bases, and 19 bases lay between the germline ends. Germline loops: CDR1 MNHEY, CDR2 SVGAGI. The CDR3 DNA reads TGTGCCAGCACCCCCCGGGGAGGGGGGGACACAGATACGCAGTATTTT. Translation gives CASTPRGGGDTDTQYF.

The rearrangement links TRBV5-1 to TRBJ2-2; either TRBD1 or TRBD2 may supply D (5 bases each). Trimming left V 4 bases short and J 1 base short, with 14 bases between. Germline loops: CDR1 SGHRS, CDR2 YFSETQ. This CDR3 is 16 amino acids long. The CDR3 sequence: CASSPSGTGNTGELFF. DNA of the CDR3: TGCGCCAGCAGCCCTTCCGGGACGGGGAACACCGGGGAGCTGTTTTTT.

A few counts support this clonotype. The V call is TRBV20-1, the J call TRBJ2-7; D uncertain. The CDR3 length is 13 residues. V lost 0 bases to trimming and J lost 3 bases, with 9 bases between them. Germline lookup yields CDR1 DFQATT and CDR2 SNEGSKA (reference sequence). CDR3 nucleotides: TGCAGTGCTAGAGATCTAAGCCTCTACGAGCAGTACTTC. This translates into CSARDLSLYEQYF.

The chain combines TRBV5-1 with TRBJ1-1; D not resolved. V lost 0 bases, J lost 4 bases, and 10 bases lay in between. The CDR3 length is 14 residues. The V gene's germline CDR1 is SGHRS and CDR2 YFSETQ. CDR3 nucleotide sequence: TGCGCCAGCAGCTTGGTCAGGAGTACCACTGAAGCTTTCTTT. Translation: CASSLVRSTTEAFF.

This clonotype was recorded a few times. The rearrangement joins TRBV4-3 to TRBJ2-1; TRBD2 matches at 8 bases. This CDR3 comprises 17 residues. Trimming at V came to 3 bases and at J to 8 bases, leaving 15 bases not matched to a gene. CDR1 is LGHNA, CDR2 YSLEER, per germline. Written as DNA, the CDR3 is TGCGCCAGCAGCCAGAGCCTAGCGGGCCTCGGGGGGCATGAGCAGTTCTTC. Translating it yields CASSQSLAGLGGHEQFF.

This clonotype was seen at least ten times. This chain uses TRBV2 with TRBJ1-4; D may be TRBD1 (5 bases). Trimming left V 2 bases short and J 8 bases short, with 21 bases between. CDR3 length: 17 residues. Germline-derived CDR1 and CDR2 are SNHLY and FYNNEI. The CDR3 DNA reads TGTGCCAGCAGTGAACAGCTAACGGGCCCCTCAGGGGAAAAACTGTTTTTT. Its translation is CASSEQLTGPSGEKLFF. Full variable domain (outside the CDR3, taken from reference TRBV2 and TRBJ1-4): EPEVTQTPSHQVTQMGQEVILRCVPISNHLYFYWYRQILGQKVEFLVSFYNNEISEKSEIFDDQFSVERPDGSNFTLKIRSTKLEDSAMYFCASSEQLTGPSGEKLFFGSGTQLSVL.